There are a few counts of the clone carrying this TCR beta chain. Its antigen is unknown. This entry comes from a study of T-cell reconstitution after alpha-beta-depleted transplantation in children. Study-level results: Expanded graft clones numbering several hundred reportedly gave rise to alpha-beta T cells about two months after transplant. The main origin of T-cell counts and diversity one year after transplant was newly produced T cells.

Losses at the gene ends were 8 bases for V and 4 bases for J; bases not matched to a gene: 6. The CDR3 has 14 amino acids. Preparing the TCRbeta library involved the use of unique molecular identifiers. MiXCR was run by TCRdb on the PCR reads, yielding one entry per CDR3 protein. The sample lists 500,000 to 750,000 distinct CDR3 sequences, 25% to 30% occurring once. The receptor comes from a boy in the first two years of life with Wiskott-Aldrich syndrome, due to receive a stem cell transplant. Sequences were derived from PBMCs, sampled before TCRalphabeta/CD19-depleted stem cell transplant. The chain joins TRBV12-3 or TRBV12-4 to TRBJ2-5, with 11 bases fitting TRBD1. Here the CDR3 reads CASERGTGGETQYF. CDR3 bases: TGTGCCAGCGAAAGGGGGACAGGGGGAGAGACCCAGTACTTC.